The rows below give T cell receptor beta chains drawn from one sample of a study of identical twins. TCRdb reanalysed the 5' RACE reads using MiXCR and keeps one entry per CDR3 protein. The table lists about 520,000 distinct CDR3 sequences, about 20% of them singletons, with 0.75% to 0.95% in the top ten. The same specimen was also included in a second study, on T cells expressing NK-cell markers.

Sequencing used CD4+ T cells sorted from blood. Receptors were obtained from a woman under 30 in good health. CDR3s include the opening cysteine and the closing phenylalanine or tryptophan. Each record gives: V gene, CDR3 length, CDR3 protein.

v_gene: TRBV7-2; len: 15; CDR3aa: CASSHGTVFTDTQYF
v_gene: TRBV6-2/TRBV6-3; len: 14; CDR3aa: CASSYRQSNQPQHF
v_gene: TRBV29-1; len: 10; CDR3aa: CSAGSETQYF
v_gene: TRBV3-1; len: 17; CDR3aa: CASSQGTSGGSTGELFF
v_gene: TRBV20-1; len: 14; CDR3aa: CSARGKRGYNEQFF
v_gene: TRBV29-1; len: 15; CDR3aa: CSVKIYSTRNYGYTF
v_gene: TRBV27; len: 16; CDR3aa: CASSTGQGAYLGELFF
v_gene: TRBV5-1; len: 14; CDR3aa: CASSPNRDNYGYTF
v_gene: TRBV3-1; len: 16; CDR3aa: CASSQDITGGGYGYTF
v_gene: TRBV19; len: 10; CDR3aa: CAGASYEQYF
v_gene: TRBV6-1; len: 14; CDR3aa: CASSALNNNYEQYF
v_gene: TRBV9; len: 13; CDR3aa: CASSVPGRETQYF
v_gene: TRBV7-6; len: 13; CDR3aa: CASSSRLDNEQFF
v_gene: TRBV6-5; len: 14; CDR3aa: CASSSDRGNYEQYF
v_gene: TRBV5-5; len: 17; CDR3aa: CASSLAAQSSGANVLTF
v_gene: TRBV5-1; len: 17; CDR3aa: CASRPTPRLAGGETQYF
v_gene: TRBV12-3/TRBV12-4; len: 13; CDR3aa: CASSGQLNTEAFF
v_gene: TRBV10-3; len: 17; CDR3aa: CAISAGARQTGANVLTF
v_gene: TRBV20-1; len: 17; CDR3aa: CSVYSSGTGGYQETQYF
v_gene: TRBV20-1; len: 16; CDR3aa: CSPRRDFIDTRDTQYF
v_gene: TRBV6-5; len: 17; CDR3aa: CASSYSYNSGRYYEQYF
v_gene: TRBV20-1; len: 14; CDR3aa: CSARASGGFGELFF
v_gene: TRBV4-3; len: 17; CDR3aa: CASSRGLERAGANVLTF
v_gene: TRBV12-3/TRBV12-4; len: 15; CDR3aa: CASSPWGGTNYGYTF
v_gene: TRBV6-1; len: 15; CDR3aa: CASSPLGAGTDTQYF
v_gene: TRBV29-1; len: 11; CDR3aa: CSVRENTEAFF
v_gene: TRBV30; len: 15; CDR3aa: CAWKGLGGSAGELFF
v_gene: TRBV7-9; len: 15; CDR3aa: CASSLTRGTYNEQFF